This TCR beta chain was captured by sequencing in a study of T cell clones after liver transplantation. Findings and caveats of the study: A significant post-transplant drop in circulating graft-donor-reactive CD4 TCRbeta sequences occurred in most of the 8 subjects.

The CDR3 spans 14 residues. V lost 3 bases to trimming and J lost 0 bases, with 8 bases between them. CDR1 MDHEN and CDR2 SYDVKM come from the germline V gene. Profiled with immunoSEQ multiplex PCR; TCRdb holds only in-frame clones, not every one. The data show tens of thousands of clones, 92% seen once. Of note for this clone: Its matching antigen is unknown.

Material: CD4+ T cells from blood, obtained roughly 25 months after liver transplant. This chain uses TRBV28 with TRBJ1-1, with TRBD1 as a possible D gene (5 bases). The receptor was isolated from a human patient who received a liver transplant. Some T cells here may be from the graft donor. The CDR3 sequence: CASSLQGVNTEAFF. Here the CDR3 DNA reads TGTGCCAGCAGTTTGCAGGGAGTGAACACTGAAGCTTTCTTT.